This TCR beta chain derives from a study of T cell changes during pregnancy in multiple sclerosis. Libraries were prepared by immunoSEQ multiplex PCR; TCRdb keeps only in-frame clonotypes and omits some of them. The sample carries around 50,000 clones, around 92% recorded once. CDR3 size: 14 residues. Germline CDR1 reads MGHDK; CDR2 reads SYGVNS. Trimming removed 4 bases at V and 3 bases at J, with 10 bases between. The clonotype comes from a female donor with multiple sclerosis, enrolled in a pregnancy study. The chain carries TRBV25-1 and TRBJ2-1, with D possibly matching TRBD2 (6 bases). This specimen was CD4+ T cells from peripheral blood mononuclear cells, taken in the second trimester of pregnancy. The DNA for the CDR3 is TGTGCCAGCAGTGCTCGCGGGAACTACAATGAGCAGTTCTTC. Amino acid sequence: CASSARGNYNEQFF. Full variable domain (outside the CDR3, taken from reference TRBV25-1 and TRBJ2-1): EADIYQTPRYLVIGTGKKITLECSQTMGHDKMYWYQQDPGMELHLIHYSYGVNSTEKGDLSSESTVSRIRTEHFPLTLESARPSHTSQYLCASSARGNYNEQFFGPGTRLTVL.